This passage covers 22 T cell receptor beta chains from one sample sequenced in a study of blood T cell repertoires in COVID-19. The protocol was immunoSEQ multiplex PCR, while the TCRdb copy is restricted to in-frame clones and leaves out a portion. Among more than 200,000 clones listed, roughly 84% were seen once. Sequencing used PBMCs or T cells enriched from blood (not recorded which). These receptors were collected from a young man in a cohort exposed to, infected with or recovered from COVID-19 (not recorded which).

The V and J genes are TRBV5-1 and TRBJ2-5, with 9 bases lining up with TRBD1. This CDR3 is 16 amino acids long. Germline assignment: CDR1 SGHRS and CDR2 YFSETQ. Trimming at V came to 4 bases and at J to 2 bases, leaving 9 bases not matched to a gene. This chain's CDR3 is CASSLGGTGLQETQYF. CDR3 DNA: TGCGCCAGCAGCCTAGGGGGGACAGGGTTACAAGAGACCCAGTACTTC.

The rearrangement uses TRBV19 and TRBJ1-1, with D uncertain. With 1 base removed from V and 4 bases from J, the gap between germline ends came to 4 bases. This CDR3 is 12 amino acids long. Germline CDR1 LNHDA, CDR2 SQIVND (reference sequence). CDR3 in DNA: TGTGCCAGTAGTATAGGGGCCACTGAAGCTTTCTTT. Protein sequence: CASSIGATEAFF.

Only a few counts were recorded for this clone. The sample carries other DNA sequences with the same CDR3. V is TRBV25-1 and J is TRBJ2-1; maybe TRBD2 (6 bases). CDR3 length equals 13 residues. V was shortened by 8 bases and J by 0 bases, with 8 bases between the two germline ends. Germline V gene sequence: CDR1 MGHDK, CDR2 SYGVNS. Here the CDR3 DNA reads TGTGCCAGCCGGGGGAGCTCCTACAATGAGCAGTTCTTC. Amino acid sequence: CASRGSSYNEQFF. The entire variable domain, with the rest obtained from reference TRBV25-1 and TRBJ2-1, is as follows: EADIYQTPRYLVIGTGKKITLECSQTMGHDKMYWYQQDPGMELHLIHYSYGVNSTEKGDLSSESTVSRIRTEHFPLTLESARPSHTSQYLCASRGSSYNEQFFGPGTRLTVL.

This clone has a handful of counts. The chain uses TRBV19 and TRBJ2-1, with D possibly matching TRBD2 (6 bases). V gave up 5 bases and J gave up 9 bases, with 14 bases separating them. The CDR3 length is 13 residues. Germline-derived CDR1 and CDR2 are LNHDA and SQIVND (reference sequence). The CDR3 loop reads CASSSWDFGEQFF. The CDR3 DNA is TGTGCCAGTAGTTCTTGGGACTTCGGTGAGCAGTTCTTC.

J is TRBJ1-4 and V is TRBV9; TRBD1 is a possible D gene (5 bases). CDR1 is SGDLS and CDR2 is YYNGEE in the germline V gene. This CDR3 comprises 16 residues. V lost 5 bases and J lost 7, with 21 bases in between. CDR3 sequence: CASSEDNGGIGEKLFF. As DNA, the CDR3 is TGTGCCAGCAGTGAAGACAACGGGGGTATCGGTGAAAAACTGTTTTTT.

This chain uses TRBV27 with TRBJ1-5; the D is unclear. Trimming took 4 bases from V and 4 from J, leaving 8 bases between them. The CDR3 is 13 residues long. Germline V lookup: CDR1 MNHEY, CDR2 SMNVEV (reference sequence). CDR3 amino acids: CASSSLMNQPQHF. DNA of the CDR3: TGTGCCAGCAGTTCGCTAATGAATCAGCCCCAGCATTTT.

DNA for the CDR3: TGTGCCAGCAGCTTTCGGGGTACCGGGGAGCTGTTTTTT. This codes for CASSFRGTGELFF. This sequence joins TRBV7-6 and TRBJ2-2; maybe TRBD2 (5 bases). Trimming took off 3 bases at V and 5 bases at J, with 7 bases between the two ends. This CDR3 region has 13 residues. Germline assignment: CDR1 SGHVS and CDR2 FNYEAQ.

The chain employs TRBV6-5 and TRBJ1-2; D is unresolved. This CDR3 is 15 amino acids long. V gave up 6 bases and J gave up 5 bases, with 19 bases separating them. The germline V gene encodes CDR1 MNHEY and CDR2 SVGAGI. The CDR3 reads CASRARKSGGYGYTF. The DNA of the CDR3 is TGTGCCAGCAGAGCACGGAAGAGCGGTGGGTATGGCTACACCTTC.

The rearrangement links TRBV28 to TRBJ2-3; 10 nucleotides match TRBD2. Germline values: CDR1 MDHEN, CDR2 SYDVKM. This CDR3 is built from 15 residues. With 4 bases clipped from V and 4 bases from J, the junction kept 5 bases outside the gene matches. CDR3 sequence reads: CASSSPGTSADTQYF. As DNA, the CDR3 is TGTGCCAGCAGTTCCCCCGGGACTAGCGCAGATACGCAGTATTTT. Using reference TRBV28 and TRBJ2-3 for the parts outside the CDR3, the full variable domain is DVKVTQSSRYLVKRTGEKVFLECVQDMDHENMFWYRQDPGLGLRLIYFSYDVKMKEKGDIPEGYSVSREKKERFSLILESASTNQTSMYLCASSSPGTSADTQYFGPGTRLTVL.

The rearrangement uses TRBV21-1 and TRBJ2-5; the D call of TRBD2 is as the table states it, not checked on the DNA. TRBV21-1 is marked as a pseudogene. This CDR3 has 19 residues. The CDR3 sequence is CASSKVRGSGSRLQETQYF. DNA of the CDR3: TGTGCCAGCAGCAAAGTTCGTGGTAGCGGTTCGCGGCTGCAAGAGACCCAGTACTTC.

Concerning this clone: Other DNA sequences in this specimen translate into the identical CDR3. The CDR3 nucleotides are TGTGCCAGCAGCCCCACAGGAGCCGGGGCCAACGTCCTGACTTTC. Its protein product is CASSPTGAGANVLTF. The V gene is TRBV28, the J gene TRBJ2-6, with a weak D call TRBD1 (5 bases). The CDR3 runs 15 residues. CDR1 MDHEN and CDR2 SYDVKM come from the germline V gene. Between the trimmed V and J ends, which lost 6 bases and 4 bases, there was a span of 13 bases.

The chain carries TRBV29-1 and TRBJ2-3, with D uncertain. The V and J ends lost 7 bases and 2 bases respectively, with 4 bases between them. The CDR3 runs 10 residues. CDR1 and CDR2 (germline): SQVTM, ANQGSEA. This chain's CDR3 is CSAYTDTQYF. The CDR3 nucleotides read TGCAGCGCCTACACAGATACGCAGTATTTT.

This clone has a single count. The rearrangement uses TRBV11-2 and TRBJ2-1; 8 nucleotides line up with TRBD1. V trimming: 5 bases; J trimming: 4 bases; junction bases outside the gene matches: 13. Germline V gene data show CDR1 as SGHAT and CDR2 as FQNNGV. The length of the CDR3 is 17 residues. CDR3 sequence reads: CASSTRIQGAIYNEQFF. The CDR3 coding sequence is TGTGCCAGCAGCACACGGATCCAGGGGGCAATATACAATGAGCAGTTCTTC.

In nucleotides, the CDR3 is TGTGCCAGTAGTATTGGTTCCCAGTCAAATGAAAAACTGTTTTTT. This translates into CASSIGSQSNEKLFF. The chain combines TRBV19 with TRBJ1-4, with D uncertain. Germline assignment: CDR1 LNHDA and CDR2 SQIVND (reference sequence). V gave up 3 bases and J gave up 5 bases, with 13 bases separating them. The CDR3 sequence is 15 residues long. Supplemented by reference TRBV19 and TRBJ1-4, the full variable domain reads DGGITQSPKYLFRKEGQNVTLSCEQNLNHDAMYWYRQDPGQGLRLIYYSQIVNDFQKGDIAEGYSVSREKKESFPLTVTSAQKNPTAFYLCASSIGSQSNEKLFFGSGTQLSVL.

CDR3 nucleotides: TGCGCCAGCAGCTTCCCTGAGCAGGGGGCCTACGAGCAGTACTTC. Its protein product is CASSFPEQGAYEQYF. V is TRBV4-1 and J is TRBJ2-7; 7 nucleotides agree with TRBD1. Germline-derived CDR1 and CDR2 are MGHRA and YSYEKL. CDR3 length: 15 residues. The V gene end was trimmed by 5 bases and the J gene end by 2 bases; junction bases not matched to a gene: 9.

This sequence joins TRBV19 and TRBJ2-5; a weak D match, TRBD1 (6 bases). Germline assignment: CDR1 LNHDA and CDR2 SQIVND (reference sequence). The CDR3 is 14 amino acids. Trimming removed 3 bases from V and 1 base from J, with 9 bases in between. The CDR3 here is CASSMQGSQETQYF. In DNA form, the CDR3 reads TGTGCCAGTAGTATGCAGGGGTCCCAAGAGACCCAGTACTTC.

This chain joins TRBV11-2 and TRBJ1-5; tentatively, D is TRBD1 (5 bases). The CDR3 length is 13 residues. The V gene lost 5 bases and the J gene lost 2 bases, with 7 bases spanning the gap. Germline CDR1 reads SGHAT; CDR2 reads FQNNGV. CDR3 residues: CASSLQGNQPQHF. In DNA form, the CDR3 reads TGTGCCAGCAGCCTACAGGGCAATCAGCCCCAGCATTTT.

This chain uses TRBV9 with TRBJ2-1, with TRBD1 matching 7 bases. The CDR3 runs 15 residues. From germline, CDR1 is SGDLS and CDR2 YYNGEE. V lost 2 bases, J lost 2 bases, and 4 bases stayed unmatched. The chain's CDR3 is CASSVTGAPYNEQFF. The CDR3, as DNA: TGTGCCAGCAGCGTTACAGGGGCCCCCTACAATGAGCAGTTCTTC.

The J gene is TRBJ2-3, the V gene TRBV28, with D perhaps TRBD2 (7 bases). Trimming took off 5 bases at V and 3 bases at J, with 15 bases between the two ends. CDR1 and CDR2 (germline): MDHEN, SYDVKM. The CDR3 is 15 residues long. DNA of the CDR3: TGTGCCAGCAGTATAGGGGGGGCGAGAACAGATACGCAGTATTTT. The encoded protein is CASSIGGARTDTQYF.

The CDR3 here is CASRPSGTGGVYGYTF. In DNA, the CDR3 is TGTGCCAGCAGACCCTCCGGGACAGGGGGCGTCTATGGCTACACCTTC. The chain employs TRBV27 and TRBJ1-2; 12 bases agree with TRBD1. This CDR3 comprises 16 residues. Germline CDR1 reads MNHEY; CDR2 reads SMNVEV (reference sequence). The trim removed 6 bases at V and 4 bases at J, leaving 9 bases unmatched.

As concerns this clone: Compared with germline, one end of the junction differs, possibly owing to a read error. This chain links TRBV28 with TRBJ1-4; tentative D call: TRBD1 (6 bases). Germline CDR1 MDHEN, CDR2 SYDVKM. This CDR3 contains 12 residues. The CDR3 loop reads CTSRVTGEKLFF. CDR3 sequence (DNA): TGTACCAGCAGGGTGACAGGTGAAAAACTGTTTTTT.

The CDR3 loop is CSVEENQGYEQYF. The CDR3 nucleotides read TGCAGCGTCGAGGAGAATCAGGGCTACGAGCAGTACTTC. V and J are TRBV29-1 and TRBJ2-7; D is possibly TRBD1 (5 bases). The ends were cut back, 6 bases at V and 3 bases at J, with 15 bases in the middle. Germline V gene sequence: CDR1 SQVTM, CDR2 ANQGSEA. The CDR3 covers 13 residues.